The 14 T cell receptor beta chains in this list originate from one sample, sequenced in a study of CXCR3-negative and CXCR3-positive naive CD8 T cells. Study-wide findings and caveats: Naive cells that were CXCR3-positive had more hydrophobic TRB CDR3s (compared with CXCR3-negative naive cells).

Their target antigens are unknown. Researchers prepared the TRB cDNA libraries using 5' RACE with UMI labels. TCRdb re-called the 5' RACE reads; one entry per CDR3 protein, DNA not given. This table lists about 92,000 distinct CDR3 sequences. The source material was naive CXCR3+ CD8+ T cells from blood. The sample's subset: CD45RO-CCR7+CD27+CD95- naive CD8+ T cells expressing CXCR3 (TNR3+). These receptors were obtained from a human donor in good health. Some clones in this sample may be carry-over from other donors' samples.

The chain joins TRBV30 to TRBJ2-7; TCRdb reports TRBD2, a call that lacks DNA to check it against. This CDR3 has 14 residues. CDR1 is GTSNPN and CDR2 is SVGIG in the germline V gene (reference sequence). CDR3 residues: CAWSVGAGDYEQYF.

The rearrangement uses TRBV7-9 and TRBJ1-5; without DNA, the TCRdb call of TRBD1 cannot be checked. CDR3 length equals 15 residues. Germline V gene data show CDR1 as SEHNR and CDR2 as FQNEAQ (reference sequence). The CDR3 here is CASSPTGDSNQPQHF.

CDR3 in amino acids: CASSPDYGYTF. The rearrangement links TRBV18 to TRBJ1-2. Germline CDR1 is KGHSH and CDR2 is LQKENI. CDR3 length: 11 amino acids.

The rearrangement joins TRBV5-5 to TRBJ2-5; the D gene TCRdb calls, TRBD1, cannot be checked with no DNA. The CDR3 totals 15 residues. The V gene's germline CDR1 is SGHKS and CDR2 YYEKEE (reference sequence). The CDR3 sequence: CASSLEGQWGETQYF.

The rearrangement joins TRBV28 to TRBJ1-1; TCRdb's D call of TRBD1 is untestable without DNA. The germline gives CDR1 MDHEN, CDR2 SYDVKM. This CDR3 has 14 amino acids. The chain's CDR3 is CASSLVPGQSEAFF.

V usage is TRBV18 and J usage is TRBJ2-7. Germline loops: CDR1 KGHSH, CDR2 LQKENI. The CDR3 length is 15 residues. The CDR3 sequence: CASSPFEGSSYEQYF.

The J gene is TRBJ2-7, the V gene TRBV7-6; as DNA is missing, the TRBD2 call by TCRdb cannot be tested. Germline V CDR1 and CDR2: SGHVS, FNYEAQ. CDR3 length: 13 residues. CDR3 region: CASSPREAYEQYF.

The chain recombines TRBV4-3 with TRBJ2-5; without DNA, the TCRdb call of TRBD2 cannot be checked. Germline CDR1 and CDR2: LGHNA and YSLEER. The CDR3 extends over 16 amino acids. CDR3 residues: CASGPRQGGRAETQYF.

The J gene is TRBJ2-1, the V gene TRBV7-2; no DNA is available, so the TRBD2 call from TCRdb remains unchecked. The CDR3 has 14 residues. Germline V gives CDR1 SGHTA, CDR2 FQGNSA. The CDR3 region is CASIPGLGYNEQFF.

The chain has TRBV6-1 and TRBJ2-5; the TRBD1 assignment by TCRdb is unverifiable without DNA. CDR3 length equals 14 residues. Per germline, CDR1 MNHNS and CDR2 SASEGT. The CDR3 here is CASSPRTVQETQYF.

The chain couples TRBV12-3 or TRBV12-4 to TRBJ2-5. The CDR3 contains 15 residues. The CDR3 region is CASSLALKRGETQYF.

The J gene is TRBJ2-7, the V gene TRBV7-2; the D call from TCRdb, TRBD1, cannot be confirmed without DNA. Germline V lookup: CDR1 SGHTA, CDR2 FQGNSA. The length of the CDR3 is 12 residues. This chain's CDR3 is CASSPGGYEQYF. Full variable domain (outside the CDR3, taken from reference TRBV7-2 and TRBJ2-7): GAGVSQSPSNKVTEKGKDVELRCDPISGHTALYWYRQSLGQGLEFLIYFQGNSAPDKSGLPSDRFSAERTGGSVSTLTIQRTQQEDSAVYLCASSPGGYEQYFGPGTRLTVT.

The chain uses TRBV6-5 and TRBJ2-7; with no DNA, the TCRdb D assignment of TRBD1 cannot be verified. Germline lookup yields CDR1 MNHEY and CDR2 SVGAGI. The CDR3 spans 14 residues. The CDR3 protein is CASRHRDNSYEQYF.

The rearrangement joins TRBV20-1 to TRBJ1-1. Germline assignment: CDR1 DFQATT and CDR2 SNEGSKA (reference sequence). The CDR3 has 15 amino acids. CDR3 sequence reads: CSARASVAGNTEAFF.